The clone carrying this T cell receptor beta chain showed up many times. Its target is unknown. These data are taken from a study of blood T cells in healthy people across ages. Overall study results and limits: Higher diversity and more naive CD4+ cells were features of long-lived donors, compared to aged donors.

V lost 2 bases to trimming and J lost 0 bases; unmatched junction nucleotides: 8. Germline CDR1 and CDR2: MGHRA and YSYEKL. The CDR3 is 17 residues long. Ranging in age from about 6 to 95, the donors were healthy Caucasian individuals from Russia. Next came a second PCR, run for roughly 7 to 12 cycles, which used a sample-barcoded 5' primer along with a J-beta primer mix. MiXCR, run by TCRdb on the 5' RACE reads, gives a single entry per CDR3 protein. The sample includes some 1.1 million distinct CDR3 sequences, 35% to 40% of them seen just once. Input material: blood. The V gene is TRBV4-1, the J gene TRBJ2-3; 7 bases map to TRBD2. The receptor was isolated from a young man in good health. For the CDR3, the DNA is TGCGCCAGCAGCCAAACCCAACTAGCGCCTAGCACAGATACGCAGTATTTT. Protein product: CASSQTQLAPSTDTQYF.